The source of this T cell receptor beta chain is a study of CD8+ T cells in alopecia areata. Study findings and constraints: On tofacitinib, scalp clonality and expanded CD8+ clones among top 100 fell significantly. Affected lesional scalp, above all in alopecia totalis/universalis, was more clonal than normal scalp. A single nonresponder leaves the baseline CD8+ expansion link to response uncertain.

This clone was detected only a few times. Its antigen is undetermined. Investigators isolated RNA and reverse transcribed it into cDNA to act as the sequencing template. Some clones are missing from TCRdb's copy, which holds only in-frame ones; the method was immunoSEQ multiplex PCR. The sample shows 90,000 to 100,000 clones, more than 55% of them seen only once. Treatment: oral pan-JAK inhibitor, 5-10 mg twice daily. Sorting of PBMCs yielded the CD4+ and CD8+ T cells. The germline V gene has CDR1 SGHRS and CDR2 YFSETQ. The length of the CDR3 is 15 residues. V was pared by 0 bases and J by 8 bases, with 5 bases of the junction left unmatched.

V and J are TRBV5-1 and TRBJ2-1, with 10 bases identical to TRBD1. Specimen: CD8+ T cells sorted from blood, collected at week 4, from a patient treated with tofacitinib. This TCR was recovered from a human donor with alopecia areata. CDR3 DNA sequence: TGCGCCAGCAGCTTGGGGGCGACAGGGGGCGATGAGCAGTTCTTC. Protein: CASSLGATGGDEQFF.